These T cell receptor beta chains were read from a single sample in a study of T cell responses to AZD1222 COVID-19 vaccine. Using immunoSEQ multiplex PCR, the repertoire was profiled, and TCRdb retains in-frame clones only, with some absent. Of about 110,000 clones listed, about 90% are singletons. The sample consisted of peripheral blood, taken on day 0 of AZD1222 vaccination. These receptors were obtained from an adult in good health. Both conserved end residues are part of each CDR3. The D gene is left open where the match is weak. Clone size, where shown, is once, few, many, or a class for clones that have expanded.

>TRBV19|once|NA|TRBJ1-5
CASSKYRVDQPQHF
TGTGCCAGTAGTAAATACAGGGTCGATCAGCCCCAGCATTTT
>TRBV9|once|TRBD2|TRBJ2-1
CASSVGGSGGYNEQFF
TGTGCCAGCAGCGTAGGTGGTAGCGGGGGCTACAATGAGCAGTTCTTC
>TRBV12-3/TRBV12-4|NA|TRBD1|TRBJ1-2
CASSSGQARGYTF
TGTGCCAGCAGCTCGGGACAGGCTAGGGGCTACACCTTC
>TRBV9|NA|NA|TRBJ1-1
CASSVGVPRRGWNTEAFF
TGTGCCAGCAGCGTAGGAGTGCCGCGGAGAGGCTGGAACACTGAAGCTTTCTTT
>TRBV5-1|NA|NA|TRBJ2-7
CASSQPTGRGSYEQYF
TGCGCCAGCAGCCAACCGACAGGGAGGGGGTCCTACGAGCAGTACTTC
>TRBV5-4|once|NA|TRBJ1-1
CASSLIEGTNTEAFF
TGTGCCAGCAGCTTGATTGAAGGGACGAACACTGAAGCTTTCTTT
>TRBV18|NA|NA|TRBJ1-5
CASSPGRGAEQPQHF
TGTGCCAGCTCACCCGGCCGGGGGGCTGAGCAGCCCCAGCATTTT
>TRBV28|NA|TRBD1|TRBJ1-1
CASSLQGARDTEAFF
TGTGCCAGCAGTCTTCAGGGGGCGCGGGACACTGAAGCTTTCTTT
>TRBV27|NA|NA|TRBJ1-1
CASSLFSGETEAFF
TGTGCCAGCAGTTTATTTTCAGGGGAAACTGAAGCTTTCTTT
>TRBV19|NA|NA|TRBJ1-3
CATHVPGGNTIYF
TGTGCCACCCACGTTCCGGGGGGAAACACCATATATTTT
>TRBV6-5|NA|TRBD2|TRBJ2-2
CASSRGGVTGELFF
TGTGCCAGCAGTCGGGGGGGGGTCACCGGGGAGCTGTTTTTT
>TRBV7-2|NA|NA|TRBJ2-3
CASSFPGLADTQYF
TGTGCCAGCAGCTTCCCGGGTCTAGCGGATACGCAGTATTTT
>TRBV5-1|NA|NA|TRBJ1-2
CASSLGQIRDGYTF
TGCGCCAGCAGCTTAGGACAGATCAGGGATGGCTACACCTTC
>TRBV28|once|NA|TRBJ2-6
CASLALDACPGANVLTF
TGTGCCAGCTTGGCGCTAGACGCGTGTCCCGGGGCCAACGTCCTGACTTTC
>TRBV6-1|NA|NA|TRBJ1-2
CASSEGTAANYGYTF
TGTGCCAGCAGTGAAGGGACAGCGGCCAACTATGGCTACACCTTC
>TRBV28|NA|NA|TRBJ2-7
CASSFGPSEQYF
TGTGCCAGCAGTTTTGGGCCTTCAGAGCAGTACTTC
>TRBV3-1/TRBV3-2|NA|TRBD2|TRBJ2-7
CASSRQLAGDSYEQYF
TGTGCCAGCAGCCGACAACTAGCGGGAGATTCCTACGAGCAGTACTTC
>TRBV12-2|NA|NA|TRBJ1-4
CASRSPGVDRGRGNEKLFF
TGTGCAAGTCGCTCCCCCGGGGTGGACAGGGGGCGCGGTAATGAAAAACTGTTTTTT
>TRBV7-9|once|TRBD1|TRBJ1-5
CASTRQGNNQPQHF
TGTGCCAGCACCCGACAGGGGAACAATCAGCCCCAGCATTTT
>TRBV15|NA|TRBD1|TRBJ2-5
CATSRGGTEQETQYF
TGTGCCACCAGCAGAGGGGGGACAGAACAAGAGACCCAGTACTTC
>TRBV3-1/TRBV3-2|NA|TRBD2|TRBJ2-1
CASSQETIGTSSVNEQFF
TGTGCCAGCAGCCAAGAAACAATTGGGACTAGTAGTGTCAATGAGCAGTTCTTC
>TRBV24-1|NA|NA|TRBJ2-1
CATSHDYNEQFF
TGTGCCACCTCCCACGACTACAATGAGCAGTTCTTC
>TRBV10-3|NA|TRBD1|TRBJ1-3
CAISEVPGGDGNTIYF
TGTGCCATCAGTGAGGTGCCAGGGGGGGATGGAAACACCATATATTTT
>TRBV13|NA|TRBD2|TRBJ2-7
CASSSVGTSAYEQYF
TGTGCCAGCAGCTCTGTCGGGACTAGTGCCTACGAGCAGTACTTC
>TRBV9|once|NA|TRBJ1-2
CASSPTEDGPYGYTF
TGTGCCAGCAGCCCAACCGAGGACGGGCCTTATGGCTACACCTTC
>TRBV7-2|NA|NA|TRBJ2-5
CASSLGWGQETQYF
TGTGCCAGCAGCTTAGGGTGGGGGCAAGAGACCCAGTACTTC
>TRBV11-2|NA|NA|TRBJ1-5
CASNEGGSQPQHF
TGTGCCAGCAACGAGGGGGGGAGTCAGCCCCAGCATTTT
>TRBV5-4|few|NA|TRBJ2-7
CASSLGPMGISYEQYF
TGTGCCAGCAGCTTGGGGCCCATGGGGATTTCCTACGAGCAGTACTTC
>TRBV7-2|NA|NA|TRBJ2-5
CASSLTATQETQYF
TGTGCCAGCAGCTTAACCGCAACCCAAGAGACCCAGTACTTC
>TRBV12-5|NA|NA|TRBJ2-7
CASGFSIGEQYF
TGTGCTAGTGGCTTCTCAATTGGTGAGCAGTACTTC
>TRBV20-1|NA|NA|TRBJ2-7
CSAQPGPYF
TGCAGTGCACAACCGGGACCCTACTTC
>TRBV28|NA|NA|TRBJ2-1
CASIPGGTRYNEQFF
TGTGCCAGCATACCCGGCGGGACCAGATACAATGAGCAGTTCTTC
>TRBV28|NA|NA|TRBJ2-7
CASSLRSAGRTSYEQYF
TGTGCCAGCAGTTTAAGGTCAGCGGGCAGGACCTCCTACGAGCAGTACTTC
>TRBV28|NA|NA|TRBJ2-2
CASSLTVGPTGELFF
TGTGCCAGCAGCCTCACGGTGGGACCCACCGGGGAGCTGTTTTTT
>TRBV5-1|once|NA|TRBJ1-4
CASSWGSNEKLFF
TGCGCCAGCAGCTGGGGTTCTAATGAAAAACTGTTTTTT
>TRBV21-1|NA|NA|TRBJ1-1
CASSKVGTAMNTEAFF
TGTGCCAGCAGCAAAGTGGGGACAGCTATGAACACTGAAGCTTTCTTT
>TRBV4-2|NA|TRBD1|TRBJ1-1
CASSQDDGRGRTEAFF
TGTGCCAGCAGCCAAGATGATGGCAGGGGGCGAACTGAAGCTTTCTTT
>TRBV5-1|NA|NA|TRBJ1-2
CASSPGRTSGYTF
TGCGCCAGCAGCCCGGGACGGACTTCGGGCTACACCTTC
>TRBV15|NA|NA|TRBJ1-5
CATSRTTGGQPQHF
TGTGCCACCAGCAGGACGACTGGGGGTCAGCCCCAGCATTTT
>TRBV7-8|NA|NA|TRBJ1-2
CASSLEGTLYGYTF
TGTGCCAGCAGCTTGGAGGGGACTTTGTATGGCTACACCTTC
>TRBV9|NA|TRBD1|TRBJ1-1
CASSPRTGMNTEAFF
TGTGCCAGCAGCCCGCGGACAGGAATGAACACTGAAGCTTTCTTT